A single sample gave rise to the 20 T cell receptor beta chains below, sequenced in a study of post-analysis software for immune sequencing data. Regarding the study as a whole: Controls showed lower frequencies than patients for 5 or 6 TRBV segments, and TRBV5-6, TRBV5-1 and TRBV20-1 were among these.

Unique molecular identifiers had been added to the TCR beta cDNA libraries. TCRdb reprocessed the PCR reads with MiXCR, giving one entry per CDR3 protein. The table has roughly 540,000 distinct CDR3 sequences, less than 40% seen once; the top ten hold less than 6%. Antigen specificity for these receptors is unknown. Sequencing used blood. These receptors all come from a girl aged 2-17 years with multiple sclerosis.

The chain carries TRBV29-1 and TRBJ2-1, with D perhaps being TRBD1 or TRBD2 (5 bases each). The CDR3 sequence is 15 residues long. The V end lost 3 bases, the J end lost 13 bases, and 25 bases lay between the germline ends. Germline V lookup: CDR1 SQVTM, CDR2 ANQGSEA. DNA of the CDR3: TGCAGCGTTGACTCGAAGGGGCTAGCTGAGGAGACCCAGTTCTTC. Its translation is CSVDSKGLAEETQFF.

This chain connects TRBV11-2 to TRBJ2-5; D is possibly TRBD1 (6 bases). The CDR3 covers 14 residues. Germline V gene lookup returns CDR1 SGHAT and CDR2 FQNNGV. V was cut by 1 base and J by 7 bases, with 13 bases left in between. The CDR3 here is CASSLGQAFGTQYF. The CDR3 DNA reads TGTGCCAGCAGCTTAGGACAGGCCTTTGGGACCCAGTACTTC.

The V gene is TRBV20-1, the J gene TRBJ2-3; D might be TRBD2 (6 bases). CDR3 length: 14 amino acids. V lost 5 bases and J 3 bases, leaving 15 bases between the germline ends. Germline V gives CDR1 DFQATT, CDR2 SNEGSKA (reference sequence). The CDR3 reads CSALLNGGTDTQYF. Written as DNA, the CDR3 is TGCAGTGCTCTCCTGAACGGGGGAACAGATACGCAGTATTTT.

This clonotype was seen a few times. The chain has TRBV6-7 and TRBJ2-3, with 7 positions matching TRBD1. TRBV6-7 is an ORF, and what it does is uncertain. V shed 1 base and J 9 bases; nucleotides not matched to a gene: 4. This CDR3 is built from 13 residues. This CDR3 is CASSYFTGATQYF. The CDR3 coding sequence is TGTGCCAGCAGTTACTTCACAGGGGCCACGCAGTATTTT.

This rearrangement joins TRBV12-3 or TRBV12-4 to TRBJ2-4; no clear D. The CDR3 is made up of 11 amino acids. Between the trimmed V and J ends, which lost 6 bases and 10 bases, there was a span of 10 bases. The CDR3 protein is CASSQTEIQYF. In nucleotides, the CDR3 is TGTGCCAGCAGCCAGACGGAGATTCAGTACTTC.

The chain recombines TRBV11-2 with TRBJ2-5; 9 bases map to TRBD2. V trimming: 4 bases; J trimming: 6 bases; junction bases outside the gene matches: 12. Germline values: CDR1 SGHAT, CDR2 FQNNGV. The CDR3 spans 16 residues. The CDR3 DNA is TGTGCCAGCAGCTACCGAACCGGGACTAGCAGTCAGACCCAGTACTTC. Its protein is CASSYRTGTSSQTQYF.

The rearrangement links TRBV24-1 to TRBJ1-5, with 9 bases fitting TRBD1. This CDR3 region has 14 residues. The junction had 5 bases not matched to a gene; V was cut back by 6 bases and J by 6 bases. Germline-derived CDR1 and CDR2 are KGHDR and SFDVKD. CDR3 loop: CATSTGGEGQPQHF. The CDR3 DNA reads as TGTGCCACCAGTACAGGGGGCGAGGGTCAGCCCCAGCATTTT.

This clonotype was seen a handful of times. The chain uses TRBV25-1 and TRBJ2-1, with D tentatively TRBD1 (6 bases). Trimming left V 4 bases short and J 7 bases short, with 17 bases between. The CDR3 runs 15 residues. From germline, CDR1 is MGHDK and CDR2 SYGVNS. The CDR3 here is CASSGTATGKNEQFF. The DNA of the CDR3 is TGTGCCAGCAGTGGAACCGCTACAGGGAAAAATGAGCAGTTCTTC.

The chain employs TRBV14 and TRBJ2-1, with 9 positions matching TRBD2. Germline V gene lookup returns CDR1 SGHDN and CDR2 FVKESK. The CDR3 is 17 amino acids. The junction had 11 bases not matched to a gene; V was cut back by 4 bases and J by 4 bases. CDR3 coding DNA: TGTGCCAGCAGCCCCAGGCTGGCGGGGGGGCTTTACAATGAGCAGTTCTTC. This sequence encodes CASSPRLAGGLYNEQFF.

This clonotype showed up just a few times. V usage is TRBV7-9 and J usage is TRBJ1-2; possible D gene TRBD1, 6 bases. The germline V gene has CDR1 SEHNR and CDR2 FQNEAQ (reference sequence). Trimming pared 8 bases from V and 8 bases from J, leaving 18 bases between. The CDR3 is made up of 13 amino acids. Here the CDR3 DNA reads TGTGCCAGCGCGGGGGGGCCGACCTTAGGCTACACCTTC. This sequence encodes CASAGGPTLGYTF.

Details on this clonotype: At one end the junction does not follow the germline gene, possibly because of a read error. The chain combines TRBV6-5 with TRBJ1-2; TRBD1 matches at 7 bases. Germline lookup yields CDR1 MNHEY and CDR2 SVGAGI. This CDR3 region has 16 residues. The CDR3 region has the DNA TGTGTCAGCAGTAAATACTCCGGGACAGCGCTTTATGGCTACACCTTC. Protein: CVSSKYSGTALYGYTF.

The chain carries TRBV12-3 or TRBV12-4 and TRBJ2-7; no firm D call. This CDR3 region has 14 residues. V was trimmed by 3 bases and J by 3 bases, leaving 12 bases between them. CDR3 amino acids: CASSFRPKNYEQYF. CDR3 coding DNA: TGTGCCAGCAGTTTCCGTCCGAAAAACTACGAGCAGTACTTC.

This clonotype was detected only a few times. The gene calls are TRBV5-1 and TRBJ2-7, with 7 bases aligning to TRBD1. This CDR3 comprises 15 residues. Trimming at V came to 4 bases and at J to 4 bases, leaving 11 bases not matched to a gene. Germline values: CDR1 SGHRS, CDR2 YFSETQ. The CDR3 loop is CASSGTGTAVYEQYF. Written as DNA, the CDR3 is TGCGCCAGCAGCGGGACCGGGACAGCGGTGTACGAGCAGTACTTC. The whole variable domain, remainder taken from reference TRBV5-1 and TRBJ2-7, is KAGVTQTPRYLIKTRGQQVTLSCSPISGHRSVSWYQQTPGQGLQFLFEYFSETQRNKGNFPGRFSGRQFSNSRSEMNVSTLELGDSALYLCASSGTGTAVYEQYFGPGTRLTVT.

Many counts were recorded for this clonotype. The chain joins TRBV20-1 to TRBJ2-7; 8 nucleotides align to TRBD2. Germline lookup yields CDR1 DFQATT and CDR2 SNEGSKA (reference sequence). Trimming cost V 0 bases and J 5 bases; bases outside gene matches: 9. The length of the CDR3 is 15 residues. CDR3 DNA: TGCAGTGCTAGAGATCCACAGACTAGCGTCCACGAGCAGTACTTC. Protein sequence: CSARDPQTSVHEQYF.

V gene TRBV18 combines with J gene TRBJ2-1; 7 nucleotides line up with TRBD1. CDR1 is KGHSH and CDR2 is LQKENI in the germline V gene. V shed 3 bases, J shed 8 bases, and the junction held 16 bases outside the gene matches. The CDR3 totals 17 residues. The CDR3, as DNA: TGTGCCAGCTCACCCTATTCTAAGACAGGGACGATGGATGAGCAGTTCTTC. It yields the protein CASSPYSKTGTMDEQFF.

This clonotype was counted a few times. At one end, the junction sequence differs from germline, possibly due to a read error. V is TRBV7-7 and J is TRBJ2-4; 8 bases fit TRBD2. The germline V gene encodes CDR1 SSHAT and CDR2 FNYEAQ (reference sequence). The CDR3 covers 15 residues. CDR3 loop: CASSFSGVGQNIQYF. The CDR3 DNA reads TGTGCTAGCAGCTTTAGCGGGGTCGGGCAAAACATTCAGTACTTC.

This clonotype occurred a few times. This sequence joins TRBV20-1 and TRBJ2-3; 7 positions match TRBD1. Germline CDR1 is DFQATT and CDR2 is SNEGSKA (reference sequence). V trimming: 3 bases; J trimming: 6 bases; junction bases outside the gene matches: 9. The CDR3 runs 14 residues. The CDR3 loop reads CSASETGLRDTQYF. CDR3 sequence (DNA): TGCAGTGCTAGTGAGACAGGGCTTCGGGATACGCAGTATTTT.

In its sample, this clonotype was seen a few times. The rearrangement uses TRBV6-5 and TRBJ2-3, with 7 nucleotides matching TRBD2. Germline V gene lookup returns CDR1 MNHEY and CDR2 SVGAGI. J gave up 6 bases and V 6 bases, and 9 bases lay outside the gene matches. The CDR3 runs 14 residues. In DNA form, the CDR3 reads TGTGCCAGCAGCTCCGGACTGGGAGGGGATACGCAGTATTTT. Its protein product is CASSSGLGGDTQYF.

This chain uses TRBV20-1 with TRBJ1-1, with D possibly matching TRBD1 (5 bases). The ends were cut back, 1 base at V and 0 bases at J, with 15 bases in the middle. This CDR3 comprises 16 residues. CDR1 and CDR2 (germline): DFQATT, SNEGSKA (reference sequence). The CDR3 is CSARGPARGMNTEAFF. For the CDR3, the DNA is TGCAGTGCTAGAGGCCCTGCTCGGGGGATGAACACTGAAGCTTTCTTT.

This chain connects TRBV4-1 to TRBJ1-1; D not certain. V lost 4 bases and J lost 4, with 13 bases in between. In germline, CDR1 is MGHRA, CDR2 YSYEKL. CDR3 length equals 14 residues. The CDR3 coding sequence is TGCGCCAGCAGCCTAGGAGCCCTGGGCACTGAAGCTTTCTTT. Protein: CASSLGALGTEAFF.